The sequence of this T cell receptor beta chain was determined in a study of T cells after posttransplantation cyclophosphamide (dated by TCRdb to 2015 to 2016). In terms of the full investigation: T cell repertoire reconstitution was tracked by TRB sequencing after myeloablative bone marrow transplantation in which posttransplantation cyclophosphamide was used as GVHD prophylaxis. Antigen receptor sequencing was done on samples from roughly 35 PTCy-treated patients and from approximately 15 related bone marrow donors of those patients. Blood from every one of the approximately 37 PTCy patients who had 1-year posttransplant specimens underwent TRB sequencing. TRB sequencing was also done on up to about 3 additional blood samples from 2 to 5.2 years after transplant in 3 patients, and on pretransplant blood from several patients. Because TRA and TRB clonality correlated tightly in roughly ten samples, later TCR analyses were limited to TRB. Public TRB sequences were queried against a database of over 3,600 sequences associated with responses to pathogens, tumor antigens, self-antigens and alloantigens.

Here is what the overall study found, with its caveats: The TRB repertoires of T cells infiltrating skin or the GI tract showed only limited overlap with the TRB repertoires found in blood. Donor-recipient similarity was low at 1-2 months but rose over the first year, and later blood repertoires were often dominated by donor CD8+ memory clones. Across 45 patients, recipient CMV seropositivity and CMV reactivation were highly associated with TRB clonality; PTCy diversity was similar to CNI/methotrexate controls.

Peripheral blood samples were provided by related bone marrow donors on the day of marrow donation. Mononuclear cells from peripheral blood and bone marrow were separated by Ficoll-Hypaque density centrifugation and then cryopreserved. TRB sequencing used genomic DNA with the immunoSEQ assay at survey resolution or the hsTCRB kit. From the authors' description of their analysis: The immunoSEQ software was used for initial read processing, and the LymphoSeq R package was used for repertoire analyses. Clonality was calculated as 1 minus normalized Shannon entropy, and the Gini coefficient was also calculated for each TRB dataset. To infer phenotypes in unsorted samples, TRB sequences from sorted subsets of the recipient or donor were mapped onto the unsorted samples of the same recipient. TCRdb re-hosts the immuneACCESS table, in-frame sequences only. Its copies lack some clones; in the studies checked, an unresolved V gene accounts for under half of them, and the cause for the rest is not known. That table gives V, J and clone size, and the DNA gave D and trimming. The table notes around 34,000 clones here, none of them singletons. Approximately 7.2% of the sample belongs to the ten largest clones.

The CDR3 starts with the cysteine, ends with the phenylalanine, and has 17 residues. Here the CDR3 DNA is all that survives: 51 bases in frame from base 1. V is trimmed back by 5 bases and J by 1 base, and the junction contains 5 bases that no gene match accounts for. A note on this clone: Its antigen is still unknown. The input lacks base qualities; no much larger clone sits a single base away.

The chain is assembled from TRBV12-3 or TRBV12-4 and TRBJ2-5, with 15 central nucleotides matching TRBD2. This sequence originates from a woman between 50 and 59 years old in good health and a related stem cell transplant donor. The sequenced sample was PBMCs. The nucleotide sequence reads TGTGCCAGCAGTGGACTAGCGGGAGGGCCGGGCCAAGAGACCCAGTACTTC. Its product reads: CASSGLAGGPGQETQYF.